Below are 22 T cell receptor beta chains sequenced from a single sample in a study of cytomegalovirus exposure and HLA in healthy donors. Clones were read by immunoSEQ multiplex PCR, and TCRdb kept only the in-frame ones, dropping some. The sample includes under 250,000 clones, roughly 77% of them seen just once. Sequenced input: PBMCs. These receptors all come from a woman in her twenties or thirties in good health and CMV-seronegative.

The CDR3 loop is CAISEWDSHIGAFF. The CDR3 DNA reads as TGTGCCATCAGTGAGTGGGACAGCCACATCGGAGCTTTCTTT. This sequence joins TRBV10-3 and TRBJ1-1; TRBD1 matches at 7 bases. Germline V gives CDR1 ENHRY, CDR2 SYGVKD. This CDR3 is built from 14 residues. Trimming at V came to 1 base and at J to 10 bases, leaving 9 bases not matched to a gene.

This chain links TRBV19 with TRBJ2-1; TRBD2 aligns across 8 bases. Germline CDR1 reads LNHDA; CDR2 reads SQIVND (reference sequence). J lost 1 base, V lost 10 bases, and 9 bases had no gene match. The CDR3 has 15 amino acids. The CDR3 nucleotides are TGTGCCACCGGCAAAACTAGCGGATCCTACAATGAGCAGTTCTTC. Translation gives CATGKTSGSYNEQFF.

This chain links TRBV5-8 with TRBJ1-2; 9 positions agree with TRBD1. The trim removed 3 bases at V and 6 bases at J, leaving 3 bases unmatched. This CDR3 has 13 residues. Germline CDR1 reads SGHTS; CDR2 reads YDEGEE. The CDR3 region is CASSSRTGDGYTF. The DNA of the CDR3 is TGTGCCAGCAGCTCAAGGACAGGGGATGGCTACACCTTC.

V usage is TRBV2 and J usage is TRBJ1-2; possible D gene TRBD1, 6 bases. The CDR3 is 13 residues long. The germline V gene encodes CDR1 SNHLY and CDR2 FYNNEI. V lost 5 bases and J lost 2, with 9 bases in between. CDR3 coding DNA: TGTGCCAGCAGTCCGGACAGCAACTATGGCTACACCTTC. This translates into CASSPDSNYGYTF.

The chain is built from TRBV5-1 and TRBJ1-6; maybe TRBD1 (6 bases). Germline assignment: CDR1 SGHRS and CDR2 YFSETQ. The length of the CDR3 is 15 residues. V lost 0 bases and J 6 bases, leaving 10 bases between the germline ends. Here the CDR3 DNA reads TGCGCCAGCAGCTTGGGACAGGCTCCTAATTCACCCCTCCACTTT. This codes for CASSLGQAPNSPLHF.

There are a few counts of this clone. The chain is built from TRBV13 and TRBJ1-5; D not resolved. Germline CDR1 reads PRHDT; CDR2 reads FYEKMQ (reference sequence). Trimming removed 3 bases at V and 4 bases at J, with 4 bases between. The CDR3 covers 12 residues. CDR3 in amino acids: CASSFMNQPQHF. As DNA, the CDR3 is TGTGCCAGCAGCTTTATGAATCAGCCCCAGCATTTT.

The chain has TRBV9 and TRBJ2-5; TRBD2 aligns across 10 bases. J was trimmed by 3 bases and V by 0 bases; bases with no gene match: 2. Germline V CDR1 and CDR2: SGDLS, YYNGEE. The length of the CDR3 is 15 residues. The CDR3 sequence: CASSVGGLAEETQYF. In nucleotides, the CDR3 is TGTGCCAGCAGCGTAGGAGGACTAGCGGAAGAGACCCAGTACTTC.

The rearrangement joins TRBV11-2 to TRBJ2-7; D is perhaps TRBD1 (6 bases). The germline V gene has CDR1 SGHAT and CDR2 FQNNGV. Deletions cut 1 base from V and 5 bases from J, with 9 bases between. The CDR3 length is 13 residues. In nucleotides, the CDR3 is TGTGCCAGCAGCTTAGTCTACAGGGACGAGCAGTACTTC. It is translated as CASSLVYRDEQYF.

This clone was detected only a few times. The CDR3 is CASSQVALAITGELFF. CDR3 nucleotides: TGCGCCAGCAGCCAAGTCGCTCTAGCAATAACCGGGGAGCTGTTTTTT. The gene calls are TRBV4-1 and TRBJ2-2; a weak D match, TRBD2 (5 bases). The V end lost 1 base, the J end lost 5 bases, and 14 bases lay between the germline ends. Germline loops: CDR1 MGHRA, CDR2 YSYEKL. This CDR3 is built from 16 residues.

The CDR3 DNA reads as TGTGCCAGCAGCTTAGAGTGGGGGCGCGACTATGGCTACACCTTC. Translating gives CASSLEWGRDYGYTF. This sequence joins TRBV7-8 and TRBJ1-2, with a tentative D call TRBD1 (6 bases). V was shortened by 1 base and J by 3 bases, with 12 bases between the two germline ends. The germline gives CDR1 SGHVS, CDR2 FQNEAQ. This CDR3 contains 15 residues.

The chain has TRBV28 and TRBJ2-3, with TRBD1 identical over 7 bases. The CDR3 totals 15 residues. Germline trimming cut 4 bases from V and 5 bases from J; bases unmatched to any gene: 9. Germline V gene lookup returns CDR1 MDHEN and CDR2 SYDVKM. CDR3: CASSSRTGQLDTQYF. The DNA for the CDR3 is TGTGCCAGCAGTTCCCGGACAGGACAACTAGATACGCAGTATTTT.

CDR3 nucleotides: TGTGCCAGCAGCGTTACACCGAACACTGAAGCTTTCTTT. Translation gives CASSVTPNTEAFF. This chain uses TRBV11-2 with TRBJ1-1; D uncertain. Per the germline V gene, CDR1 is SGHAT and CDR2 is FQNNGV. The CDR3 consists of 13 residues. The ends were cut back, 5 bases at V and 1 base at J, with 8 bases in the middle.

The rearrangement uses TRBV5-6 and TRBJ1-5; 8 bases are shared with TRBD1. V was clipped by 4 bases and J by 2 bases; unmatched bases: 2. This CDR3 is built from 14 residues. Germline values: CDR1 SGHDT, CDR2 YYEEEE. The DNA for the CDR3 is TGTGCCAGCAGCGAACAGGGGGGCAATCAGCCCCAGCATTTT. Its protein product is CASSEQGGNQPQHF.

The CDR3 nucleotides are TGTGCCAGCAGCGCCGGGACTTTGAGCTCCTACGAGCAGTACTTC. It is translated as CASSAGTLSSYEQYF. The V call is TRBV7-8, the J call TRBJ2-7, with a possible D match to TRBD2 (6 bases). The germline V gene encodes CDR1 SGHVS and CDR2 FQNEAQ. V was trimmed by 5 bases and J by 0 bases, leaving 14 bases between them. This CDR3 is built from 15 residues.

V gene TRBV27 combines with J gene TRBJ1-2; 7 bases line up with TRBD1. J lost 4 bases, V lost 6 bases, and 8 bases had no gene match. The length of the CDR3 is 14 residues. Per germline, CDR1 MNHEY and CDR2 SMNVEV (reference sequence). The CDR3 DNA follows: TGTGCCAGCAGCCGCTCGGGACAGTCCTATGGCTACACCTTC. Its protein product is CASSRSGQSYGYTF.

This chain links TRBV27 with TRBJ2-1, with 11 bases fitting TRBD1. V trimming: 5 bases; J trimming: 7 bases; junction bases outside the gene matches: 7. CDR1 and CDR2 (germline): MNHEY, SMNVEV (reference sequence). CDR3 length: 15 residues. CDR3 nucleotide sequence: TGTGCCAGCAGTCCGGACAGGGGGCCTCAGAATGAGCAGTTCTTC. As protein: CASSPDRGPQNEQFF.

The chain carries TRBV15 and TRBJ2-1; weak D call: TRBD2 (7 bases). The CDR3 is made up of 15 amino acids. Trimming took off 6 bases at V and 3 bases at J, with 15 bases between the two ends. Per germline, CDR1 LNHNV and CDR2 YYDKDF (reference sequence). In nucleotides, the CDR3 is TGTGCCACCAGTCCCTGGGGGGGCGGCTACAATGAGCAGTTCTTC. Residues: CATSPWGGGYNEQFF.

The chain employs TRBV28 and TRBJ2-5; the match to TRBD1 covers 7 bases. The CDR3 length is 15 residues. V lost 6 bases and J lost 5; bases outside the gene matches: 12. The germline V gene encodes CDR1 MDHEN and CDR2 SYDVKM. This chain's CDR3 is CASSTGQLLWETQYF. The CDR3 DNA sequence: TGTGCCAGCAGCACGGGACAGCTCTTGTGGGAGACCCAGTACTTC. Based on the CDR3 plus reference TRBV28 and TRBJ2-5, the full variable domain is DVKVTQSSRYLVKRTGEKVFLECVQDMDHENMFWYRQDPGLGLRLIYFSYDVKMKEKGDIPEGYSVSREKKERFSLILESASTNQTSMYLCASSTGQLLWETQYFGPGTRLLVL.

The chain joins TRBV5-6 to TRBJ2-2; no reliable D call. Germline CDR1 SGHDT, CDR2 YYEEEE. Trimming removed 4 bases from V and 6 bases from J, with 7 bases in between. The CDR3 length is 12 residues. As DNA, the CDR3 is TGTGCCAGCAGCCGCGCGTCCGGGGAGCTGTTTTTT. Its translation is CASSRASGELFF.

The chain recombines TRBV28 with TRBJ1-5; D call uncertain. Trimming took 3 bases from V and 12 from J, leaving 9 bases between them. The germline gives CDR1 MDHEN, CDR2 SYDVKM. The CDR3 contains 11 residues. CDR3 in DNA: TGTGCCAGCAGTTTCCGCAGCGGCCAGCATTTT. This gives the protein CASSFRSGQHF.

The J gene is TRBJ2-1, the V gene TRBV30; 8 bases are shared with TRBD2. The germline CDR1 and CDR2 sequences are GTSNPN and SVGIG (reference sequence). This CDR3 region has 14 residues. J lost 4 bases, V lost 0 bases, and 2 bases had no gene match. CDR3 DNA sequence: TGTGCCTGGAGTGTAAGCGGGAGTTACAATGAGCAGTTCTTC. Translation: CAWSVSGSYNEQFF.

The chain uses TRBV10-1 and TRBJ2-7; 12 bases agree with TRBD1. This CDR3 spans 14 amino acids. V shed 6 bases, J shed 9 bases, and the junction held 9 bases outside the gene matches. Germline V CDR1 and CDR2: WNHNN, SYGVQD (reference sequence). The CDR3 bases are TGCGCCAGCAGCCGGGACAGGGGGCTAGGTGGGCAGTACTTC. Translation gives CASSRDRGLGGQYF.